This is a list of T cell receptor beta chains from one sample in a study of blood T cell repertoires in COVID-19. Method: immunoSEQ multiplex PCR; TCRdb's copy keeps in-frame clones and lacks some. The repertoire holds about 150,000 clones, 87% seen once, with roughly 4% in the top ten. Sequenced sample: PBMCs or T cells enriched from blood (not recorded which). All receptors come from a woman in her forties who had been exposed to COVID-19. Both conserved end residues are part of each CDR3. D genes are given only for firm matches. Size is omitted from some rows. Given values are once, few, many or a class for expanded clones.

once	TRBJ1-1	TRBD1	TRBV19	CASSIQTGMNTEAFF	TGTGCCAGTAGTATACAGACAGGGATGAACACTGAAGCTTTCTTT
-	TRBJ2-7	-	TRBV4-1	CASSPAGRYEQYF	TGCGCCAGCAGCCCCGCAGGCCGCTACGAGCAGTACTTC
-	TRBJ1-5	-	TRBV2	CASSGAGPYNQPQHF	TGTGCCAGCAGTGGGGCAGGGCCATACAATCAGCCCCAGCATTTT
-	TRBJ1-1	-	TRBV6-5	CASSISTGTEAFF	TGTGCCAGCAGTATCTCGACAGGCACTGAAGCTTTCTTT
-	TRBJ2-7	TRBD1	TRBV27	CASDRGPGVYEQYF	TGTGCCAGCGACAGGGGCCCGGGCGTCTACGAGCAGTACTTC
few	TRBJ1-5	-	TRBV7-9	CASSLVGGTSNQPQHF	TGTGCCAGCAGCTTAGTCGGGGGGACAAGCAATCAGCCCCAGCATTTT
-	TRBJ1-2	-	TRBV28	CASSLYRVYGYTF	TGTGCCAGCAGTTTATACAGGGTCTATGGCTACACCTTC
-	TRBJ2-4	-	TRBV25-1	CASSEPGGKNIQYF	TGTGCCAGCAGTGAACCCGGGGGAAAAAACATTCAGTACTTC
medium-sized	TRBJ2-1	TRBD1	TRBV6-5	CASSYGTGGSDEQFF	TGTGCCAGCAGTTATGGGACAGGGGGTAGCGATGAGCAGTTCTTC
-	TRBJ1-2	TRBD1	TRBV19	CATTGALKQGNYGYTF	TGTGCCACCACAGGGGCTTTGAAGCAGGGCAACTATGGCTACACCTTC
-	TRBJ1-1	TRBD1	TRBV10-3	CAISEKGDRMNTEAFF	TGTGCCATCAGTGAAAAGGGGGACAGGATGAACACTGAAGCTTTCTTT
-	TRBJ2-4	-	TRBV29-1	CSAQVDIQYF	TGCAGCGCTCAGGTGGACATTCAGTACTTC
-	TRBJ1-1	TRBD1	TRBV18	CASSLRGIMNTEAFF	TGTGCCAGCTCACTCAGGGGGATTATGAACACTGAAGCTTTCTTT